The 27 T cell receptor beta chains in this list originate from one sample, sequenced in a study of T-cell reconstitution after alpha-beta-depleted transplantation in children. It was with unique molecular identifiers that the TCRbeta library was prepared. TCRdb recomputed calls from the PCR reads with MiXCR, one row per CDR3 protein. The sample holds 98,000 or so distinct CDR3 sequences, 23% seen once. Specimen: PBMCs, collected before TCRalphabeta/CD19-depleted stem cell transplant. These receptors all stem from a boy under 10 years old with acute lymphoblastic leukemia, due to receive a stem cell transplant.

There are many counts of this clonotype. The rearrangement joins TRBV7-2 to TRBJ2-2; 7 positions agree with TRBD1. The germline CDR1 and CDR2 sequences are SGHTA and FQGNSA. The J segment lost 5 bases and the V segment lost 3 bases, leaving 3 bases of the junction unmatched. This CDR3 is built from 14 residues. CDR3 protein: CASSLRGQTGELFF. CDR3 nucleotide sequence: TGTGCCAGCAGCTTGAGGGGGCAGACCGGGGAGCTGTTTTTT.

This clonotype was found a few times. The V and J genes are TRBV5-5 and TRBJ2-7; 7 bases map to TRBD2. The trim removed 1 base at V and 1 base at J, leaving 5 bases unmatched. This CDR3 contains 15 residues. The V gene's germline CDR1 is SGHKS and CDR2 YYEKEE (reference sequence). The CDR3 spells CASSLWGRESYEQYF. The CDR3 region has the DNA TGTGCCAGCAGCTTGTGGGGGAGGGAATCCTACGAGCAGTACTTC.

J is TRBJ1-5 and V is TRBV18, with a possible D match to TRBD1 (5 bases). Germline CDR1 KGHSH, CDR2 LQKENI. Trimming removed 5 bases at V and 4 bases at J, with 9 bases between. The CDR3 spans 13 residues. DNA of the CDR3: TGTGCCAGCTCAAAGGCAGGGAATCAGCCCCAGCATTTT. It encodes CASSKAGNQPQHF.

DNA of the CDR3: TGCGCCAGCAGCTTGGAAGGGACAGTCTCCTATGGCTACACCTTC. This encodes CASSLEGTVSYGYTF. V is TRBV5-1 and J is TRBJ1-2; 7 bases map to TRBD1. The CDR3 contains 15 residues. Per the germline V gene, CDR1 is SGHRS and CDR2 is YFSETQ. V shed 0 bases, J shed 4 bases, and the junction held 6 bases outside the gene matches.

V usage is TRBV20-1 and J usage is TRBJ1-2, with TRBD1 identical over 7 bases. The CDR3 is made up of 15 amino acids. CDR1 DFQATT and CDR2 SNEGSKA come from the germline V gene (reference sequence). V trimming: 1 base; J trimming: 6 bases; junction bases outside the gene matches: 11. The CDR3 sequence: CSARAAMGTAHGYTF. The CDR3 nucleotides are TGCAGTGCTAGAGCGGCCATGGGGACAGCTCATGGCTACACCTTC.

This chain joins TRBV3-1 and TRBJ2-7; 7 nucleotides agree with TRBD1. This CDR3 has 13 residues. J lost 0 bases, V lost 4 bases, and 0 bases had no gene match. In germline, CDR1 is LGHDT, CDR2 YNNKEL (reference sequence). The CDR3: CASSPGGSYEQYF. In nucleotides, the CDR3 is TGTGCCAGCAGCCCAGGGGGCTCCTACGAGCAGTACTTC.

The CDR3 bases are TGTGCCTGGAGGGCCGGGACAGTAGGCGGTGAGCAGTTCTTC. This translates into CAWRAGTVGGEQFF. The V and J genes are TRBV30 and TRBJ2-1, with TRBD1 identical over 7 bases. The CDR3 is made up of 14 amino acids. V lost 3 bases and J lost 9; bases outside the gene matches: 11. Germline-derived CDR1 and CDR2 are GTSNPN and SVGIG (reference sequence).

The sample holds a few counts of this clonotype. The rearrangement uses TRBV7-2 and TRBJ2-5; the D gene is possibly TRBD1 (5 bases). CDR3 size: 15 residues. Germline CDR1 and CDR2: SGHTA and FQGNSA. The germline V and J ends were trimmed by 6 bases and 5 bases, with 19 bases remaining between them. For the CDR3, the DNA is TGTGCCAGCAGTTTGCTGGTCGACAGTAGGGAGACCCAGTACTTC. This translates into CASSLLVDSRETQYF.

This clonotype has more than one count but fewer than ten. The rearrangement uses TRBV9 and TRBJ2-7; 7 positions agree with TRBD1. Trimming at V came to 0 bases and at J to 3 bases, leaving 3 bases not matched to a gene. The germline V gene has CDR1 SGDLS and CDR2 YYNGEE. CDR3 length: 14 amino acids. Here the CDR3 reads CASSVGQGIYEQYF. The CDR3 coding sequence is TGTGCCAGCAGCGTAGGACAGGGTATCTACGAGCAGTACTTC.

This clonotype was seen a handful of times. The chain joins TRBV11-2 to TRBJ2-2; maybe TRBD2 (6 bases). The CDR3 runs 19 residues. Trimming pared 4 bases from V and 0 bases from J, leaving 21 bases between. Germline loops: CDR1 SGHAT, CDR2 FQNNGV. The CDR3, as DNA: TGTGCCAGCAGCTCCGTAGGACTAACTCACTACTCGAACACCGGGGAGCTGTTTTTT. Residues: CASSSVGLTHYSNTGELFF.

This clonotype came up many times. The V gene is TRBV7-2, the J gene TRBJ2-7; D is tentatively TRBD1 or TRBD2 (6 bases each). The CDR3 length is 15 residues. Germline values: CDR1 SGHTA, CDR2 FQGNSA. Trimming shortened V by 5 bases and J by 6 bases, and 20 bases separated the two germline ends. This CDR3 reads CASSPGDKRVGEQYF. The CDR3 DNA reads TGTGCCAGCAGCCCGGGGGACAAGCGGGTGGGCGAGCAGTACTTC.

This clonotype was recorded a few times. CDR3 sequence (DNA): TGTGCCAGCAGCCACACCACTCCTAACGGGGAGCAGTTCTTC. Its protein product is CASSHTTPNGEQFF. V and J are TRBV12-3 or TRBV12-4 and TRBJ2-1; D gene ambiguous. The CDR3 runs to 14 residues. The ends were cut back, 6 bases at V and 10 bases at J, with 19 bases in the middle.

V gene TRBV25-1 combines with J gene TRBJ2-5; TRBD1 or TRBD2 may be the D gene (5 bases each). With 0 bases removed from V and 9 bases from J, the gap between germline ends came to 14 bases. The CDR3 spans 14 residues. The V gene's germline CDR1 is MGHDK and CDR2 SYGVNS. The CDR3 loop reads CASSEYGGEGPQYF. Here the CDR3 DNA reads TGTGCCAGCAGTGAATATGGGGGAGAGGGGCCCCAGTACTTC.

This clonotype was seen only a few times. The V gene is TRBV7-2, the J gene TRBJ2-7; 7 bases fit TRBD2. CDR1 SGHTA and CDR2 FQGNSA come from the germline V gene. This CDR3 comprises 13 residues. V lost 5 bases and J lost 4; bases outside the gene matches: 5. The CDR3: CASSRDYRYEQYF. CDR3 DNA: TGTGCCAGCAGCCGGGACTACCGGTACGAGCAGTACTTC.

This clonotype came up a few times. V is TRBV30 and J is TRBJ2-1; no definite D call. CDR3 size: 15 residues. Per the germline V gene, CDR1 is GTSNPN and CDR2 is SVGIG (reference sequence). Between the trimmed V and J ends, which lost 0 bases and 8 bases, there was a span of 17 bases. DNA for the CDR3: TGTGCCTGGAGTGTACCCGGGCTTGGTCGTTATGAGCAGTTCTTC. It is translated as CAWSVPGLGRYEQFF.

The chain links TRBV30 to TRBJ2-2, with D possibly TRBD1 on 5 matching bases. CDR3 length: 15 residues. Germline CDR1 and CDR2: GTSNPN and SVGIG (reference sequence). V lost 2 bases to trimming and J lost 0 bases, with 10 bases between them. Written as DNA, the CDR3 is TGTGCCTGGAGTAGAAGACAGACGAACACCGGGGAGCTGTTTTTT. Protein: CAWSRRQTNTGELFF.

V usage is TRBV6-5 and J usage is TRBJ1-5, with 7 positions matching TRBD1. V trimming: 6 bases; J trimming: 0 bases; junction bases outside the gene matches: 5. This CDR3 is 15 amino acids long. The germline V gene has CDR1 MNHEY and CDR2 SVGAGI. The chain's CDR3 is CASRLGTDSNQPQHF. CDR3 nucleotide sequence: TGTGCCAGCAGGTTAGGGACAGATAGCAATCAGCCCCAGCATTTT.

The CDR3 DNA is TGTGCCAGCAGCGTACAGGGAAAGGGTCAGCCCCAGCATTTT. This codes for CASSVQGKGQPQHF. This chain joins TRBV28 and TRBJ1-5; TRBD1 is a possible D gene (6 bases). Trimming removed 6 bases at V and 6 bases at J, with 15 bases between. CDR1 is MDHEN and CDR2 is SYDVKM in the germline V gene. The CDR3 is 14 amino acids. The variable domain in full, with the rest retrieved from reference TRBV28 and TRBJ1-5, is DVKVTQSSRYLVKRTGEKVFLECVQDMDHENMFWYRQDPGLGLRLIYFSYDVKMKEKGDIPEGYSVSREKKERFSLILESASTNQTSMYLCASSVQGKGQPQHFGDGTRLSIL.

Comments on this clonotype: Since a much larger clone is just one base distant, this may be a read error. The chain combines TRBV11-2 with TRBJ2-3; D uncertain. Germline V gives CDR1 SGHAT, CDR2 FQNNGV. The CDR3 runs to 15 residues. Here the CDR3 reads CAISLDTGSTDTQYF. The CDR3 DNA is TGTGCCATCAGCTTAGATACCGGAAGCACAGATACGCAGTATTTT.

A remark on this clonotype: A much more abundant neighbour one base away suggests this may be a read error. The genes are TRBV20-1 and TRBJ1-5; D gene uncertain. V was shortened by 7 bases and J by 0 bases, with 13 bases between the two germline ends. This CDR3 region has 14 residues. The germline V gene encodes CDR1 DFQATT and CDR2 SNEGSKA (reference sequence). The CDR3 DNA follows: TGCAGTGTTAAGGCCGGGATTAGCAATCAGCCCCAGCATTTT. The encoded protein is CSVKAGISNQPQHF.

This clonotype was picked up a small number of times. V and J are TRBV28 and TRBJ1-2; 7 bases fit TRBD1. The V segment lost 6 bases and the J segment 2 bases; nucleotides outside the gene matches: 9. The germline CDR1 and CDR2 sequences are MDHEN and SYDVKM. CDR3 length equals 15 residues. CDR3 protein: CASSLGGTVNYGYTF. The CDR3 nucleotides are TGTGCCAGCAGCCTAGGTGGGACAGTAAACTATGGCTACACCTTC.

This clonotype was recorded many times. V gene TRBV5-6 combines with J gene TRBJ2-4; D ambiguous. The CDR3 runs to 14 residues. The germline V and J ends were trimmed by 0 bases and 5 bases, with 9 bases remaining between them. Germline V gene data show CDR1 as SGHDT and CDR2 as YYEEEE. The CDR3 protein is CASSLGRLENIQYF. Written as DNA, the CDR3 is TGTGCCAGCAGCTTGGGGCGGTTGGAAAACATTCAGTACTTC.

This clonotype was observed a handful of times. The V gene is TRBV10-3, the J gene TRBJ2-1; the D gene is possibly TRBD2 (5 bases). The CDR3 covers 13 residues. Germline CDR1 and CDR2: ENHRY and SYGVKD. The ends were cut back, 8 bases at V and 5 bases at J, with 13 bases in the middle. DNA for the CDR3: TGTGCCATCGCGGCCCGGGGAAACAATGAGCAGTTCTTC. Translated, it gives CAIAARGNNEQFF.

The V call is TRBV24-1, the J call TRBJ2-1; the D call may be TRBD1 or TRBD2 (5 bases each). CDR1 and CDR2 from the germline V gene are KGHDR and SFDVKD. The CDR3 loop spans 14 amino acids. V shed 5 bases and J shed 1 base, with 8 bases lying between them. CDR3 amino acids: CATSGEGSYNEQFF. In nucleotides, the CDR3 is TGTGCCACCAGTGGTGAGGGGTCCTACAATGAGCAGTTCTTC.

The table lists this clonotype with a few counts. The chain recombines TRBV28 with TRBJ2-7; D not resolved. Trimming cost V 6 bases and J 0 bases, with 6 bases left between them. In germline, CDR1 is MDHEN, CDR2 SYDVKM. The CDR3 contains 12 residues. CDR3 DNA: TGTGCCAGCAGCCCTAACTCCTACGAGCAGTACTTC. This gives the protein CASSPNSYEQYF.

V gene TRBV7-8 combines with J gene TRBJ2-1; 7 nucleotides agree with TRBD2. This CDR3 contains 15 residues. The V segment lost 2 bases and the J segment 3 bases; nucleotides outside the gene matches: 4. The V gene's germline CDR1 is SGHVS and CDR2 FQNEAQ. DNA for the CDR3: TGTGCCAGCAGCTTATCGGGACTACTCTACAATGAGCAGTTCTTC. Translating it yields CASSLSGLLYNEQFF.

The chain carries TRBV3-1 and TRBJ2-5; the D call may be TRBD1 or TRBD2 (6 bases each). Germline CDR1 is LGHDT and CDR2 is YNNKEL (reference sequence). This CDR3 has 16 residues. V lost 2 bases and J lost 3, with 16 bases in between. CDR3 DNA sequence: TGTGCCAGCAGCCAAAAACTCGGAGGGGGAAAAGAGACCCAGTACTTC. It encodes CASSQKLGGGKETQYF.